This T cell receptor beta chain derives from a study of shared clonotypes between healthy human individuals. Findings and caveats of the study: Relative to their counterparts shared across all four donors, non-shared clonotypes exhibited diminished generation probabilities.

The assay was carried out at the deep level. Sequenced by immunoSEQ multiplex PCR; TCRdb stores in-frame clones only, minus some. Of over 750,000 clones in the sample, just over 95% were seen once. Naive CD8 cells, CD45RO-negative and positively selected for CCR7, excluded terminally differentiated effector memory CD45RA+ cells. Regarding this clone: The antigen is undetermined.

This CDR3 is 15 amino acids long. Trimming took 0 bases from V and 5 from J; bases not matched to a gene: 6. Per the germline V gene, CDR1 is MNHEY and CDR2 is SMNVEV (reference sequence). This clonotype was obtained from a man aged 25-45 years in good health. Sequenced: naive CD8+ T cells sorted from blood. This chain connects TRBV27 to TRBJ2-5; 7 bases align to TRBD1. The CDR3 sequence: CASSLSEGARETQYF. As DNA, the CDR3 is TGTGCCAGCAGTTTATCAGAGGGGGCGCGGGAGACCCAGTACTTC.